Shown below are 23 T cell receptor beta chains from a single sample sequenced in a study of T-cell memory formation after mild COVID-19. MiXCR, run by TCRdb on the 5' RACE reads, gives a single entry per CDR3 protein. This sample has roughly 560,000 distinct CDR3 sequences, with 20% found just once. Sequencing was performed on PBMCs or a T cell subset sorted from them (not recorded which). These TCRs come from an adult woman who had mild COVID-19 (a few samples of this study predate the infection). Cell type and time point are not known.

The CDR3 spells CASSLLGWTTNTGELFF. DNA for the CDR3: TGTGCCAGCAGTTTATTAGGTTGGACAACCAACACCGGGGAGCTGTTTTTT. The chain has TRBV12-3 or TRBV12-4 and TRBJ2-2, with D tentatively TRBD1 (5 bases). This CDR3 region has 17 residues. V lost 2 bases and J 2 bases, leaving 15 bases between the germline ends.

This chain uses TRBV11-3 with TRBJ1-6, with TRBD1 matching 8 bases. Germline CDR1 and CDR2: SGHNT and YENEEA. The J segment lost 7 bases and the V segment lost 5 bases, leaving 7 bases of the junction unmatched. This CDR3 region has 15 residues. CDR3 protein: CASSRRQGWNSPLHF. CDR3 DNA: TGTGCCAGCAGCCGCAGACAGGGGTGGAATTCACCCCTCCACTTT.

The V gene is TRBV7-9, the J gene TRBJ1-2; D remains unclear. Trimming took 5 bases from V and 4 from J, leaving 17 bases between them. Per germline, CDR1 SEHNR and CDR2 FQNEAQ (reference sequence). This CDR3 spans 15 amino acids. Written as DNA, the CDR3 is TGTGCCAGCAGCCTCTCCCTCCGTATGGCCTATGGCTACACCTTC. Translating gives CASSLSLRMAYGYTF.

This clonotype has a handful of counts. The rearrangement uses TRBV18 and TRBJ2-1; 9 bases match TRBD1. J lost 0 bases, V lost 2 bases, and 2 bases had no gene match. CDR1 is KGHSH, CDR2 LQKENI, per germline. The CDR3 extends over 16 amino acids. CDR3 nucleotide sequence: TGTGCCAGCTCACCATGGACAGGGGCCTCCTACAATGAGCAGTTCTTC. This encodes CASSPWTGASYNEQFF.

In its sample, this clonotype was seen a few times. The V gene is TRBV5-1, the J gene TRBJ1-2, with a possible D match to TRBD1 (5 bases). CDR1 and CDR2 (germline): SGHRS, YFSETQ. The V end was cut by 0 bases, the J end by 8 bases, with 11 bases between. This CDR3 is 13 amino acids long. DNA of the CDR3: TGCGCCAGCAGCTTGGGTCAGGGTACGGGCTACACCTTC. Translating it yields CASSLGQGTGYTF.

This clonotype was picked up a small number of times. The gene calls are TRBV4-1 and TRBJ2-7; TRBD1 aligns across 11 bases. The CDR3 contains 16 residues. After removal of 4 bases from V and 3 bases from J, the junction contained 8 bases not matched to a gene. Germline V gene lookup returns CDR1 MGHRA and CDR2 YSYEKL. The CDR3 region is CASSPQGQGAFYEQYF. The DNA for the CDR3 is TGCGCCAGCAGCCCACAAGGACAGGGGGCCTTCTACGAGCAGTACTTC.

This chain joins TRBV9 and TRBJ2-3; 7 positions agree with TRBD2. This CDR3 region has 13 residues. CDR1 and CDR2 from the germline V gene are SGDLS and YYNGEE. Trimming at V came to 4 bases and at J to 8 bases, leaving 7 bases not matched to a gene. CDR3 region: CASSPRTSSTQYF. The CDR3 DNA follows: TGTGCCAGCAGCCCACGGACTAGTAGTACGCAGTATTTT.

V and J are TRBV29-1 and TRBJ2-7, with 9 bases identical to TRBD1. With V trimmed by 4 bases and J by 2 bases, 9 bases remained unmatched. Germline loops: CDR1 SQVTM, CDR2 ANQGSEA. The CDR3 length is 15 residues. The CDR3 protein is CSVAAGQGNPYEQYF. DNA for the CDR3: TGCAGCGTTGCCGCGGGACAGGGCAACCCCTACGAGCAGTACTTC.

The V call is TRBV4-1, the J call TRBJ1-2; 8 bases line up with TRBD1. J lost 5 bases, V lost 0 bases, and 5 bases had no gene match. This CDR3 is 15 amino acids long. Germline CDR1 and CDR2: MGHRA and YSYEKL. The CDR3 DNA is TGCGCCAGCAGCCAAGAGAGGCAGGGGGCGTATGGCTACACCTTC. Translation gives CASSQERQGAYGYTF.

This clonotype was counted only a few times. This sequence joins TRBV7-9 and TRBJ2-7, with D uncertain. The length of the CDR3 is 15 residues. The germline V and J ends were trimmed by 3 bases and 2 bases, with 14 bases remaining between them. Germline CDR1 reads SEHNR; CDR2 reads FQNEAQ (reference sequence). CDR3 in amino acids: CASSFGYSPTYEQYF. In nucleotides, the CDR3 is TGTGCCAGCAGCTTTGGCTACTCTCCGACCTACGAGCAGTACTTC.

This clonotype was picked up a small number of times. This chain joins TRBV20-1 and TRBJ2-1, with 8 bases matching TRBD2. J lost 5 bases, V lost 0 bases, and 9 bases had no gene match. In germline, CDR1 is DFQATT, CDR2 SNEGSKA (reference sequence). The CDR3 runs to 16 residues. CDR3 loop: CSARDRLAGPDNEQFF. CDR3 in DNA: TGCAGTGCTAGAGATCGTCTAGCGGGTCCGGACAATGAGCAGTTCTTC.

The CDR3 region is CASSQPGKETQYF. The CDR3 coding sequence is TGCGCCAGCAGCCAACCAGGGAAAGAGACCCAGTACTTC. The chain joins TRBV4-1 to TRBJ2-5, with D perhaps TRBD1 (5 bases). This CDR3 is 13 amino acids long. Germline V gene data show CDR1 as MGHRA and CDR2 as YSYEKL. Trimming cost V 2 bases and J 3 bases, with 7 bases left between them.

V and J are TRBV5-1 and TRBJ1-2; D might be TRBD1 (5 bases). Trimming took 2 bases from V and 4 from J, leaving 9 bases between them. The CDR3 runs to 13 residues. The germline CDR1 and CDR2 sequences are SGHRS and YFSETQ. CDR3 bases: TGCGCCAGCAGCTTTAGGGGCAGCTATGGCTACACCTTC. Translation gives CASSFRGSYGYTF.

This clonotype was detected a few times. This chain uses TRBV7-9 with TRBJ2-5, with D perhaps TRBD1 (6 bases). V was shortened by 2 bases and J by 4 bases, with 8 bases between the two germline ends. This CDR3 spans 13 amino acids. Germline CDR1 SEHNR, CDR2 FQNEAQ (reference sequence). The CDR3 spells CASSLSRGETQYF. CDR3 DNA: TGTGCCAGCAGCTTAAGCAGGGGAGAGACCCAGTACTTC.

The rearrangement uses TRBV4-1 and TRBJ1-1; TRBD1 aligns across 7 bases. This CDR3 contains 16 residues. V was clipped by 5 bases and J by 3 bases; unmatched bases: 12. Germline V gene lookup returns CDR1 MGHRA and CDR2 YSYEKL. The CDR3 nucleotides are TGCGCCAGCAGCAATGGATTCTCAGGGGGGTACACTGAAGCTTTCTTT. It encodes CASSNGFSGGYTEAFF.

The chain couples TRBV7-3 to TRBJ2-3; 10 bases match TRBD1. Germline values: CDR1 SGHTA, CDR2 FQGTGA. After removal of 2 bases from V and 11 bases from J, the junction contained 4 bases not matched to a gene. The CDR3 totals 13 residues. The CDR3 coding sequence is TGTGCCAGCAGCTTAGGGACAGGGGTTGGGCAGTATTTT. Protein sequence: CASSLGTGVGQYF.

This clonotype was seen only a few times. The rearrangement links TRBV12-3 or TRBV12-4 to TRBJ1-2, with 8 bases identical to TRBD1. The CDR3 is 12 amino acids. V gave up 6 bases and J gave up 5 bases; unmatched junction bases: 2. The CDR3 reads CASSRQGYGYTF. Written as DNA, the CDR3 is TGTGCCAGCAGCCGACAGGGGTATGGCTACACCTTC.

This clonotype was recorded a few times. The chain combines TRBV4-1 with TRBJ2-1, with D perhaps matching TRBD1 (6 bases). This CDR3 has 14 residues. CDR1 is MGHRA, CDR2 YSYEKL, per germline. Trimming took off 0 bases at V and 7 bases at J, with 10 bases between the two ends. The CDR3 loop is CASSQEGQSNEQFF. The DNA for the CDR3 is TGCGCCAGCAGCCAAGAGGGACAATCAAATGAGCAGTTCTTC.

A few counts support this clonotype. V and J are TRBV6-5 and TRBJ2-5; unclear D gene. The CDR3 length is 16 residues. The V gene lost 6 bases and the J gene lost 5 bases, with 22 bases spanning the gap. CDR1 and CDR2 from the germline V gene are MNHEY and SVGAGI. The CDR3 is CASRPEVARAPETQYF. The CDR3 DNA sequence: TGTGCCAGCAGGCCAGAGGTGGCTAGGGCCCCGGAGACCCAGTACTTC.

This clonotype was detected only a few times. The V gene is TRBV5-5, the J gene TRBJ2-7; possible D gene TRBD1, 5 bases. Germline V lookup: CDR1 SGHKS, CDR2 YYEKEE (reference sequence). The CDR3 is made up of 14 amino acids. V dropped 4 bases and J dropped 5 bases, with 16 bases sitting between them. The CDR3 DNA is TGTGCCAGCAGCCCGCAACAGGTTATTAACGAGCAGTACTTC. Translation gives CASSPQQVINEQYF.

This clonotype was recorded a few times. The CDR3 bases are TGTGCCAGCAGTTTTCGCGCGGCGGGACTAGCGGGGGGAGAAGGAGATACGCAGTATTTT. Residues: CASSFRAAGLAGGEGDTQYF. This chain uses TRBV12-3 or TRBV12-4 with TRBJ2-3, with 15 bases that match TRBD2. V was clipped by 3 bases and J by 5 bases; unmatched bases: 15. The CDR3 contains 20 residues.

This clonotype was recorded a few times. The chain carries TRBV9 and TRBJ2-3, with a weak D call TRBD1 (5 bases). The CDR3 consists of 14 residues. In germline, CDR1 is SGDLS, CDR2 YYNGEE. V gave up 0 bases and J gave up 4 bases, with 9 bases separating them. CDR3 in DNA: TGTGCCAGCAGCGTAGGTCCAGGGTCAGATACGCAGTATTTT. Amino acids: CASSVGPGSDTQYF.

This clonotype was counted only a few times. J is TRBJ1-1 and V is TRBV10-2; tentative D call: TRBD1 (6 bases). This CDR3 has 14 amino acids. CDR1 is WSHSY and CDR2 is SAAADI in the germline V gene. V was clipped by 4 bases and J by 4 bases, with 13 bases between them. Written as DNA, the CDR3 is TGCGCCAGCAGTGTGGGGGGGCCGGGCACTGAAGCTTTCTTT. Translation gives CASSVGGPGTEAFF.